These 32 T cell receptor beta chains share one sample of origin, sequenced in a study of shared clonotypes between healthy human individuals. Profiled with immunoSEQ multiplex PCR; TCRdb holds only in-frame clones, not every one. Of about 1.5 million clones listed, nearly 99% are singletons. Sequenced sample: naive CD4+ T cells sorted from blood. This sample's subset: CD45RA+ positively selected. These receptors all stem from a man aged 25-45 years in good health.

The J gene is TRBJ2-5, the V gene TRBV4-3; TRBD2 aligns across 11 bases. V lost 1 base to trimming and J lost 4 bases; unmatched junction nucleotides: 2. The V gene's germline CDR1 is LGHNA and CDR2 YSLEER. The CDR3 spans 15 residues. CDR3 sequence (DNA): TGCGCCAGCAGCCAAGCCGGGACTAGCGGAGAGACCCAGTACTTC. Its protein is CASSQAGTSGETQYF.

The CDR3 sequence is CASSPPLGHGSGNTIYF. Written as DNA, the CDR3 is TGTGCCAGCAGTCCCCCCCTCGGACACGGCTCTGGAAACACCATATATTTT. This chain connects TRBV28 to TRBJ1-3; perhaps TRBD1 as D (5 bases). Trimming pared 5 bases from V and 0 bases from J, leaving 17 bases between. The length of the CDR3 is 17 residues. Germline values: CDR1 MDHEN, CDR2 SYDVKM.

This clone was recorded once. V is TRBV9 and J is TRBJ2-2, with TRBD1 matching over 7 bases. The CDR3 extends over 13 amino acids. J was trimmed by 8 bases and V by 0 bases; bases with no gene match: 1. From germline, CDR1 is SGDLS and CDR2 YYNGEE. The CDR3 here is CASSVEGAGELFF. For the CDR3, the DNA is TGTGCCAGCAGCGTAGAGGGGGCAGGGGAGCTGTTTTTT.

J is TRBJ2-5 and V is TRBV7-9, with D unclear. The CDR3 has 12 amino acids. Germline assignment: CDR1 SEHNR and CDR2 FQNEAQ (reference sequence). Trimming shortened V by 5 bases and J by 2 bases, and 6 bases separated the two germline ends. This chain's CDR3 is CASSQPQETQYF. CDR3 coding DNA: TGTGCCAGCAGCCAACCACAAGAGACCCAGTACTTC.

The chain employs TRBV7-3 and TRBJ2-5; D unresolved. The CDR3 is 13 residues long. Trimming shortened V by 5 bases and J by 4 bases, and 11 bases separated the two germline ends. The germline V gene has CDR1 SGHTA and CDR2 FQGTGA. The DNA of the CDR3 is TGTGCCAGCAGCAGGATAGGCGGAGAGACCCAGTACTTC. Its protein is CASSRIGGETQYF.

This chain links TRBV7-6 with TRBJ1-4; D is unclear. Germline values: CDR1 SGHVS, CDR2 FNYEAQ. Trimming shortened V by 0 bases and J by 8 bases, and 7 bases separated the two germline ends. The CDR3 consists of 13 residues. CDR3 in amino acids: CASSLAPGEKLFF. The CDR3 DNA reads TGTGCCAGCAGCTTAGCGCCCGGAGAAAAACTGTTTTTT.

The chain links TRBV7-6 to TRBJ2-1; D gene unclear. The CDR3 has 12 residues. CDR1 and CDR2 from the germline V gene are SGHVS and FNYEAQ. The V and J ends lost 2 bases and 6 bases respectively, with 5 bases between them. CDR3 coding DNA: TGTGCCAGCAGCTTACAAAGCAATGAGCAGTTCTTC. Translated: CASSLQSNEQFF.

This CDR3 reads CASSALVGEQYF. The CDR3 DNA sequence: TGTGCCAGCAGCGCGCTGGTAGGCGAGCAGTACTTC. The chain has TRBV9 and TRBJ2-7; D ambiguous. CDR3 length: 12 amino acids. The ends were cut back, 3 bases at V and 6 bases at J, with 10 bases in the middle. Germline CDR1 reads SGDLS; CDR2 reads YYNGEE.

The chain links TRBV4-2 to TRBJ1-1; TRBD1 is a possible D gene (6 bases). Germline-derived CDR1 and CDR2 are LGHNA and YNFKEQ. The CDR3 totals 15 residues. Between the trimmed V and J ends, which lost 5 bases and 0 bases, there was a span of 13 bases. CDR3 region: CASSGKQGMNTEAFF. CDR3 in DNA: TGTGCCAGCAGCGGAAAACAGGGTATGAACACTGAAGCTTTCTTT.

With regard to this clone: Within the sample, other DNA sequences also encode this same CDR3. The gene calls are TRBV2 and TRBJ2-1; D possibly corresponds to TRBD1 (5 bases). Germline V gene data show CDR1 as SNHLY and CDR2 as FYNNEI. V lost 4 bases and J lost 2, with 9 bases in between. This CDR3 has 14 amino acids. The CDR3 region has the DNA TGTGCCAGCAGTGTCCAGGGCCCCTACAATGAGCAGTTCTTC. It yields the protein CASSVQGPYNEQFF.

This chain connects TRBV10-2 to TRBJ2-2, with a tentative D call TRBD1 (5 bases). Trimming shortened V by 4 bases and J by 6 bases, and 15 bases separated the two germline ends. The CDR3 runs 15 residues. Germline loops: CDR1 WSHSY, CDR2 SAAADI. The CDR3 sequence is CASSVAGHGPGELFF. Written as DNA, the CDR3 is TGCGCCAGCAGTGTTGCAGGGCACGGACCCGGGGAGCTGTTTTTT.

The chain joins TRBV9 to TRBJ2-3; 10 bases align to TRBD2. With 0 bases clipped from V and 4 bases from J, the junction kept 2 bases outside the gene matches. Per germline, CDR1 SGDLS and CDR2 YYNGEE. The CDR3 loop spans 15 amino acids. CDR3 residues: CASSVGSGRADTQYF. DNA of the CDR3: TGTGCCAGCAGCGTAGGGAGCGGGAGGGCAGATACGCAGTATTTT.

The CDR3 region is CASSVAGAGETQYF. CDR3 sequence (DNA): TGTGCCAGCAGCGTAGCGGGGGCGGGGGAGACCCAGTACTTC. The chain carries TRBV9 and TRBJ2-5; possibly TRBD1 or TRBD2 for D (6 bases each). The V and J ends lost 0 bases and 5 bases respectively, with 11 bases between them. The CDR3 covers 14 residues. Germline CDR1 and CDR2: SGDLS and YYNGEE.

The rearrangement joins TRBV12-5 to TRBJ1-2, with a possible D match to TRBD1 (5 bases). The germline gives CDR1 LGHNT, CDR2 FRNRAP. This CDR3 is built from 13 residues. Trimming took 1 base from V and 8 from J, leaving 11 bases between them. The CDR3 DNA reads TGTGCTAGTGGTTTGGGTTCGGGGGACGGCTACACCTTC. This translates into CASGLGSGDGYTF. The full variable domain, with the rest looked up from reference TRBV12-5 and TRBJ1-2, is DARVTQTPRHKVTEMGQEVTMRCQPILGHNTVFWYRQTMMQGLELLAYFRNRAPLDDSGMPKDRFSAEMPDATLATLKIQPSEPRDSAVYFCASGLGSGDGYTFGSGTRLTVV.

This chain links TRBV11-3 with TRBJ1-2, with TRBD1 matching over 8 bases. After removal of 4 bases from V and 3 bases from J, the junction contained 7 bases not matched to a gene. CDR3 length: 15 residues. Germline CDR1 SGHNT, CDR2 YENEEA. CDR3 amino acids: CASSYTGGWDYGYTF. The CDR3 bases are TGTGCCAGCAGCTACACAGGGGGTTGGGACTATGGCTACACCTTC. Full variable domain (remainder filled in from reference TRBV11-3 and TRBJ1-2): EAGVVQSPRYKIIEKKQPVAFWCNPISGHNTLYWYLQNLGQGPELLIRYENEEAVDDSQLPKDRFSAERLKGVDSTLKIQPAELGDSAVYLCASSYTGGWDYGYTFGSGTRLTVV.

The count of this clone is one. The chain joins TRBV28 to TRBJ1-5; 9 nucleotides line up with TRBD1. Looked up from germline, CDR1 is MDHEN and CDR2 is SYDVKM. This CDR3 has 13 amino acids. The J segment lost 7 bases and the V segment lost 4 bases, leaving 2 bases of the junction unmatched. The CDR3 region is CASSWDRAQPQHF. The DNA for the CDR3 is TGTGCCAGCAGTTGGGACAGGGCACAGCCCCAGCATTTT.

The chain has TRBV15 and TRBJ1-4; D gene uncertain. CDR1 is LNHNV, CDR2 YYDKDF, per germline (reference sequence). The CDR3 loop spans 16 amino acids. Trimming stripped 3 bases from V and 6 bases from J, with 17 bases between. For the CDR3, the DNA is TGTGCCACCAGCAGGATACAGCCTAGGGTGGATGAAAAACTGTTTTTT. The encoded protein is CATSRIQPRVDEKLFF. Full variable domain (outside the CDR3, taken from reference TRBV15 and TRBJ1-4): DAMVIQNPRYQVTQFGKPVTLSCSQTLNHNVMYWYQQKSSQAPKLLFHYYDKDFNNEADTPDNFQSRRPNTSFCFLDIRSPGLGDTAMYLCATSRIQPRVDEKLFFGSGTQLSVL.

This sequence joins TRBV11-2 and TRBJ2-5; 12 bases are shared with TRBD2. J gave up 1 base and V 8 bases, and 14 bases lay outside the gene matches. Germline CDR1 and CDR2: SGHAT and FQNNGV. There are 18 residues in the CDR3. DNA of the CDR3: TGTGCCAGCCGCCCTGGAGGACTAGCGGGACCCTTCCAAGAGACCCAGTACTTC. Translating it yields CASRPGGLAGPFQETQYF. The complete variable domain, with remaining parts taken from reference TRBV11-2 and TRBJ2-5, reads EAGVAQSPRYKIIEKRQSVAFWCNPISGHATLYWYQQILGQGPKLLIQFQNNGVVDDSQLPKDRFSAERLKGVDSTLKIQPAKLEDSAVYLCASRPGGLAGPFQETQYFGPGTRLLVL.

The chain couples TRBV7-9 to TRBJ2-1; 13 nucleotides agree with TRBD2. V was pared by 4 bases and J by 4 bases, with 7 bases of the junction left unmatched. Germline-derived CDR1 and CDR2 are SEHNR and FQNEAQ (reference sequence). The CDR3 covers 17 residues. CDR3 nucleotides: TGTGCCAGCAGCTCGAAACTAGCGGGAGGGCTATACAATGAGCAGTTCTTC. This gives the protein CASSSKLAGGLYNEQFF.

This chain joins TRBV19 and TRBJ2-3; D unclear. Per germline, CDR1 LNHDA and CDR2 SQIVND (reference sequence). The CDR3 is made up of 14 amino acids. V lost 0 bases and J 7 bases, leaving 11 bases between the germline ends. The DNA of the CDR3 is TGTGCCAGTAGTATAGATCGTACTTTGAATACGCAGTATTTT. Residues: CASSIDRTLNTQYF.

V usage is TRBV9 and J usage is TRBJ1-1, with D maybe TRBD1 (5 bases). This CDR3 comprises 13 residues. The germline V gene encodes CDR1 SGDLS and CDR2 YYNGEE. The ends were cut back, 0 bases at V and 10 bases at J, with 13 bases in the middle. In DNA, the CDR3 is TGTGCCAGCAGCGTAGCTGGGGCAGGAGGAGCTTTCTTT. Translation: CASSVAGAGGAFF.

This chain uses TRBV2 with TRBJ2-5, with 7 bases fitting TRBD2. Losses at the gene ends were 7 bases for V and 5 bases for J; bases not matched to a gene: 4. CDR1 SNHLY and CDR2 FYNNEI come from the germline V gene. CDR3 length: 12 amino acids. The CDR3 region is CASTGGRETQYF. The CDR3 coding sequence is TGTGCCAGCACCGGGGGGAGGGAGACCCAGTACTTC. Full variable domain (rest looked up from reference TRBV2 and TRBJ2-5): EPEVTQTPSHQVTQMGQEVILRCVPISNHLYFYWYRQILGQKVEFLVSFYNNEISEKSEIFDDQFSVERPDGSNFTLKIRSTKLEDSAMYFCASTGGRETQYFGPGTRLLVL.

This chain joins TRBV9 and TRBJ2-2; D is ambiguous. The CDR3 consists of 14 residues. Looked up from germline, CDR1 is SGDLS and CDR2 is YYNGEE. V was clipped by 1 base and J by 7 bases, with 11 bases between them. The CDR3 DNA reads TGTGCCAGCAGCGTACAGGCCCCGGTCGGGGAGCTGTTTTTT. Protein: CASSVQAPVGELFF.

V is TRBV5-8 and J is TRBJ2-1, with 11 bases identical to TRBD2. Germline V CDR1 and CDR2: SGHTS, YDEGEE. This CDR3 has 15 amino acids. V was pared by 0 bases and J by 12 bases, with 8 bases of the junction left unmatched. CDR3 protein: CASSLEGSGRARQFF. The CDR3 nucleotides read TGTGCCAGCAGCTTGGAGGGTAGCGGGAGGGCCAGGCAGTTCTTC.

This chain uses TRBV7-9 with TRBJ2-1, with D possibly matching TRBD2 (6 bases). The CDR3 length is 17 residues. CDR1 and CDR2 from the germline V gene are SEHNR and FQNEAQ (reference sequence). V was shortened by 8 bases and J by 8 bases, with 28 bases between the two germline ends. The CDR3 region has the DNA TGTGCCAGCCACTTTGACGCTTCCGGGACTCTCCTTGATGAGCAGTTCTTC. Its translation: CASHFDASGTLLDEQFF.

The chain combines TRBV28 with TRBJ2-6; perhaps D is TRBD1 or TRBD2 (5 bases each). CDR3 length: 16 amino acids. Germline-derived CDR1 and CDR2 are MDHEN and SYDVKM. V was cut by 5 bases and J by 2 bases, with 13 bases left in between. CDR3 amino acids: CASSPPWGTGANVLTF. In nucleotides, the CDR3 is TGTGCCAGCAGTCCGCCGTGGGGGACTGGGGCCAACGTCCTGACTTTC.

This chain joins TRBV5-4 and TRBJ2-1; 10 bases are a match to TRBD2. With V trimmed by 4 bases and J by 1 base, 11 bases remained unmatched. The germline CDR1 and CDR2 sequences are SGHNT and YYREEE (reference sequence). This CDR3 has 18 amino acids. Written as DNA, the CDR3 is TGTGCCAGCAGCGGGAAGGGGGGGACTAGCGCGTCCTACAATGAGCAGTTCTTC. This codes for CASSGKGGTSASYNEQFF.

This rearrangement joins TRBV10-1 to TRBJ2-3; the match to TRBD2 covers 8 bases. The V and J ends lost 1 base and 0 bases, in that order; junction bases with no gene match: 3. This CDR3 contains 16 residues. The V gene's germline CDR1 is WNHNN and CDR2 SYGVQD (reference sequence). The CDR3 coding sequence is TGCGCCAGCAGTGAGTTAGCGGGAACTAGCACAGATACGCAGTATTTT. Translated, it gives CASSELAGTSTDTQYF.

Only one count was recorded for this clone. The chain is built from TRBV6-1 and TRBJ1-5; 8 bases map to TRBD1. J lost 5 bases, V lost 2 bases, and 8 bases had no gene match. Germline CDR1 MNHNS, CDR2 SASEGT. The CDR3 has 16 amino acids. As DNA, the CDR3 is TGTGCCAGCAGTGAACAATTGAGACAGGGGCATCAGCCCCAGCATTTT. Amino acid sequence: CASSEQLRQGHQPQHF.

J is TRBJ2-7 and V is TRBV5-1, with 9 bases lining up with TRBD1. The CDR3 is 14 residues long. With V trimmed by 6 bases and J by 1 base, 5 bases remained unmatched. Germline V gene lookup returns CDR1 SGHRS and CDR2 YFSETQ. The CDR3 sequence is CASKWTGESYEQYF. CDR3 DNA: TGCGCCAGCAAGTGGACAGGGGAATCCTACGAGCAGTACTTC.

J is TRBJ2-7 and V is TRBV29-1; tentative D call: TRBD1 (5 bases). Looked up from germline, CDR1 is SQVTM and CDR2 is ANQGSEA. The V gene lost 5 bases and the J gene lost 2 bases, with 13 bases spanning the gap. CDR3 length: 13 amino acids. CDR3 amino acids: CSVQGKLTYEQYF. In DNA, the CDR3 is TGCAGCGTTCAGGGAAAGTTGACCTACGAGCAGTACTTC.

This chain uses TRBV7-9 with TRBJ2-2; maybe TRBD1 (5 bases). The V gene lost 6 bases and the J gene lost 3 bases, with 11 bases spanning the gap. The CDR3 is 14 amino acids. The germline V gene has CDR1 SEHNR and CDR2 FQNEAQ (reference sequence). CDR3 protein: CASSWSGYTGELFF. CDR3 sequence (DNA): TGTGCCAGCAGTTGGTCAGGGTACACCGGGGAGCTGTTTTTT.